One sample yielded the 7 T cell receptor beta chains listed below, sequenced in a study of T cell changes during pregnancy in multiple sclerosis. TCRdb keeps only in-frame clones here, not all; method: immunoSEQ multiplex PCR. This table has 15,000 to 25,000 clones, about 88% appearing once. Sequenced here: CD8+ T cells from peripheral blood mononuclear cells, sampled in the second trimester of pregnancy. These receptors came from a female donor in good health, enrolled as a control in a pregnancy study.

The chain uses TRBV28 and TRBJ1-5; TRBD1 agrees at 7 bases. This CDR3 region has 14 residues. V dropped 2 bases and J dropped 3; count of bases not matched to a gene: 1. From germline, CDR1 is MDHEN and CDR2 SYDVKM. In DNA, the CDR3 is TGTGCCAGCAGTTTAGACAGGGTCAATCAGCCCCAGCATTTT. Its translation is CASSLDRVNQPQHF.

The chain is built from TRBV7-9 and TRBJ2-7; D may be TRBD2 (6 bases). V was cut by 1 base and J by 7 bases, with 14 bases left in between. The length of the CDR3 is 14 residues. The V gene's germline CDR1 is SEHNR and CDR2 FQNEAQ (reference sequence). The CDR3 protein is CASSLGHGGGEQYF. The CDR3 DNA reads as TGTGCCAGCAGCTTAGGGCACGGGGGTGGAGAGCAGTACTTC.

The V gene is TRBV19, the J gene TRBJ2-5; D is uncertain. Trimming removed 1 base from V and 5 bases from J, with 11 bases in between. The CDR3 spans 14 residues. Germline V gene data show CDR1 as LNHDA and CDR2 as SQIVND (reference sequence). The CDR3 sequence is CASSIGIRTETQYF. As DNA, the CDR3 is TGTGCCAGTAGTATAGGCATTAGAACGGAGACCCAGTACTTC.

This rearrangement joins TRBV28 to TRBJ2-5; 9 bases match TRBD2. After removal of 6 bases from V and 5 bases from J, the junction contained 19 bases not matched to a gene. The CDR3 has 18 amino acids. Germline V CDR1 and CDR2: MDHEN, SYDVKM. Here the CDR3 DNA reads TGTGCCAGCAGATCCATTATAGCGGGAGAGGTAGTCAGTGAGACCCAGTACTTC. This gives the protein CASRSIIAGEVVSETQYF.

By share, this clone counts as medium-sized (0.01 to 0.1%). The gene calls are TRBV21-1 and TRBJ1-5. TRBV21-1 is noted as a pseudogene. The CDR3 contains 14 residues. Here the CDR3 reads CASSAGPLKWPQHF. In nucleotides, the CDR3 is TGTGCCAGCAGCGCGGGACCCCTTAAATGGCCCCAGCATTTT.

The chain recombines TRBV7-9 with TRBJ1-1, with D uncertain. The CDR3 has 13 residues. Between the trimmed V and J ends, which lost 5 bases and 7 bases, there was a span of 14 bases. The germline CDR1 and CDR2 sequences are SEHNR and FQNEAQ (reference sequence). CDR3: CASSPVAQIEAFF. In DNA form, the CDR3 reads TGTGCCAGCAGCCCAGTCGCACAGATTGAAGCTTTCTTT.

This chain joins TRBV6-5 and TRBJ1-2; possible D gene TRBD1, 6 bases. The germline CDR1 and CDR2 sequences are MNHEY and SVGAGI. The CDR3 has 11 residues. Trimming pared 8 bases from V and 4 bases from J, leaving 8 bases between. The CDR3 is CASGTPYGYTF. The CDR3 DNA follows: TGTGCCAGCGGGACACCCTATGGCTACACCTTC.